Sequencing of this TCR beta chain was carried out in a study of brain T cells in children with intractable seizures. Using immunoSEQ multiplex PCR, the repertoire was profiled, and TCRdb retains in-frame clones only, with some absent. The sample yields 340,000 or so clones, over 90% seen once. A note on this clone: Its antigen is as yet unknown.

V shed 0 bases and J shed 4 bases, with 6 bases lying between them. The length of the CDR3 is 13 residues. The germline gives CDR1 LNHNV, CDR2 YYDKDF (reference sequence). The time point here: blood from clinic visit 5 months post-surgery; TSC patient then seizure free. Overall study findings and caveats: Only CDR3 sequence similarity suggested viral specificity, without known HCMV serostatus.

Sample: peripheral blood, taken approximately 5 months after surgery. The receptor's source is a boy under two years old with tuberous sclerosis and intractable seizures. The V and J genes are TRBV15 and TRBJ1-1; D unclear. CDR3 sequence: CATSRDGPTEAFF. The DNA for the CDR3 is TGTGCCACCAGCAGAGATGGCCCCACTGAAGCTTTCTTT.